This TCR beta chain was obtained from a study of beta chain features in type 1 diabetes. Study-level results: Researchers caution that PCR might favor shorter templates, equally among patients and controls. In every one of the four CD4+ subsets, TCRB CDR3s were moderately but significantly shorter in Type 1 diabetes patients.

Every bit of the isolated RNA underwent reverse transcription, so sequencing read expressed TCRB transcripts. The assay was immunoSEQ multiplex PCR, and TCRdb's table has in-frame clones only and misses some. The table has about 320,000 clones, 12% to 15% seen once; the top ten hold 6.7%. With 5 bases clipped from V and 6 bases from J, the junction kept 6 bases outside the gene matches. The CDR3 is 13 residues long. The germline gives CDR1 SGHTA, CDR2 FQGNSA. Every donor had blood drawn once into heparin, about 116 mL on average. A sort by CD45RO/CCR7/CD25/CD127/CD95/CD27 yielded CD4+ naive, central memory, regulatory and stem cell-like memory cells. This clone was detected a few times. What it binds is unknown.

The chain recombines TRBV7-2 with TRBJ1-1, with 7 bases lining up with TRBD1. The sequencing sample was made of central memory CD4+ T cells from blood. This TCR was recovered from a young man in good health. The CDR3: CASSQGVQPEAFF. The CDR3 DNA sequence: TGTGCCAGCAGCCAGGGGGTCCAGCCTGAAGCTTTCTTT.